The present entry profiles one T cell receptor beta chain with its context. It has no known antigen specificity. Base qualities are missing; no much larger clone stands one base away. This sample was included in a study of T-cell memory formation after mild COVID-19 (dated by TCRdb to the early 2020s). Broadly, across the study: TCR sequence clusters from the two donors were found to be largely donor specific. Longitudinal TCRalpha and TCRbeta repertoire sequencing tracked T-cell clones expanding and contracting after mild COVID-19 in a couple of donors. The cohort was made up of two young adult volunteers, one female and one male, who were previously healthy. The investigation overall reported the following: Some responding clones were detected in pre-infection memory, which suggested that pre-existing cross-reactive memory T cells had joined the SARS-CoV-2 response. Whether the second-wave clones peaking on day 37 were SARS-CoV-2 specific was not confirmed. Contracting CD4+ clones were located mainly in the CM and EM memory subsets, whereas CD8+ clones were found to be enriched in EMRA. Clones contracting from day 15 to 85 had balanced CD4/CD8 phenotypes, while a second wave expanding from day 15 to 37 was biased towards CD4+. Only two mild cases were covered in the study, and larger cohorts including severe cases with pre-infection samples were considered necessary.

The CDR3 numbers 15 residues from cysteine through phenylalanine. The entry retains the CDR3 DNA only, 45 bases that are in frame from base 1. The germline V gene gives CDR1 as SGHRS and CDR2 as YFSETQ. Trimming removed 0 bases from V and 1 base from J; the gene matches leave 3 bases unexplained. PBMCs were isolated by Ficoll-Paque density gradient centrifugation. TCRdb names Illumina NovaSeq 6000 as the instrument used. Using 5'RACE with constant-segment primers, TCRalpha and TCRbeta cDNA libraries were constructed, with sample barcodes and unique molecular identifiers added in the process. Trizol reagent was used to extract RNA from every sample. Libraries were amplified in two PCR steps, with a second sample barcode and Illumina TruSeq adapters added in the second step. The libraries were sequenced on an Illumina NovaSeq using 2 x 150 bp paired-end reads. The study's own analysis went as follows. The reads were demultiplexed and collapsed into UMI-guided consensus sequences using migec v1.2.7. Using mixcr v2.1.11, the UMI consensuses were aligned to TRA and TRB V and J templates and assembled into clonotypes. Expanded or contracted clonotypes were those called significant by both edgeR and NoisET, with noise models trained on biological replicates. edgeR calls used a false discovery rate-adjusted p below 0.01 and a log2 fold-change threshold of 1. As an exploratory analysis of dynamics, PCA with hierarchical clustering was applied to max-normalized trajectories of the 1000 most abundant clonotypes. Separately sequenced CD4+ and CD8+ repertoires were used to assign the CD4 or CD8 phenotype of responding clones. TCRdb ran its own pipeline on the public reads, namely fastp trimming at Q25 and MiXCR clone calling, and kept in-frame beta chains. A single entry per CDR3 protein holds the most common genes and DNA from its merged rows. These V and J calls originate from TCRdb's pipeline instead of the authors' own analysis. This sample holds about 560,000 distinct CDR3 sequences; around 16% were observed only once. The ten largest clones capture about 8.1% of the sample.

The sample taken for sequencing was PBMCs or a T cell subset sorted from them (not recorded which). The sequence derives from an adult woman who had mild COVID-19 (a few samples of this study predate the infection). The sample titles of this study are shuffled in the database, so cell type and time point are left out; the donor was told from shared clones. The rearrangement combines TRBV5-1 with TRBJ2-5; 7 nucleotides in the junction match TRBD1. The CDR3 region has the sequence CASSLVGQTQETQYF. The bases are TGCGCCAGCAGCTTGGTGGGACAGACCCAAGAGACCCAGTACTTC. The variable domain in full, with residues beyond the CDR3 obtained from the reference TRBV5-1 and TRBJ2-5 genes, is KAGVTQTPRYLIKTRGQQVTLSCSPISGHRSVSWYQQTPGQGLQFLFEYFSETQRNKGNFPGRFSGRQFSNSRSEMNVSTLELGDSALYLCASSLVGQTQETQYFGPGTRLLVL.